The TCR beta chain under discussion was sequenced for a study of blood T cell repertoires in COVID-19. The wider study: COVID-19 samples, acute and convalescent, were from the United States, Italy and Spain. Nucleic acid was either cDNA or gDNA, and it came from T cells, B-cell-depleted T cells, or PBMCs.

V lost 1 base to trimming and J lost 5 bases; unmatched junction nucleotides: 6. The germline V gene encodes CDR1 SGHAT and CDR2 FQNNGV. CDR3 length: 16 residues. The authors' processing: By means of reference gene primer amplification, nucleated cell counts were estimated. TCRdb keeps only in-frame clones here, not all; method: immunoSEQ multiplex PCR. Clone size and the V and J calls come from that table; the DNA yielded D and trimming. Found here are 150,000 to 200,000 clones, approximately 83% of them singletons; the top ten hold approximately 1.5%. The chain uses TRBV11-2 and TRBJ2-5; TRBD2 matches at 11 bases. This TCR came from a human donor in a cohort sampled during active COVID-19. Sequencing input: peripheral blood. The CDR3: CASSLVLTSGDETQYF. In DNA, the CDR3 is TGTGCCAGCAGCTTAGTCCTGACTAGCGGGGATGAGACCCAGTACTTC.